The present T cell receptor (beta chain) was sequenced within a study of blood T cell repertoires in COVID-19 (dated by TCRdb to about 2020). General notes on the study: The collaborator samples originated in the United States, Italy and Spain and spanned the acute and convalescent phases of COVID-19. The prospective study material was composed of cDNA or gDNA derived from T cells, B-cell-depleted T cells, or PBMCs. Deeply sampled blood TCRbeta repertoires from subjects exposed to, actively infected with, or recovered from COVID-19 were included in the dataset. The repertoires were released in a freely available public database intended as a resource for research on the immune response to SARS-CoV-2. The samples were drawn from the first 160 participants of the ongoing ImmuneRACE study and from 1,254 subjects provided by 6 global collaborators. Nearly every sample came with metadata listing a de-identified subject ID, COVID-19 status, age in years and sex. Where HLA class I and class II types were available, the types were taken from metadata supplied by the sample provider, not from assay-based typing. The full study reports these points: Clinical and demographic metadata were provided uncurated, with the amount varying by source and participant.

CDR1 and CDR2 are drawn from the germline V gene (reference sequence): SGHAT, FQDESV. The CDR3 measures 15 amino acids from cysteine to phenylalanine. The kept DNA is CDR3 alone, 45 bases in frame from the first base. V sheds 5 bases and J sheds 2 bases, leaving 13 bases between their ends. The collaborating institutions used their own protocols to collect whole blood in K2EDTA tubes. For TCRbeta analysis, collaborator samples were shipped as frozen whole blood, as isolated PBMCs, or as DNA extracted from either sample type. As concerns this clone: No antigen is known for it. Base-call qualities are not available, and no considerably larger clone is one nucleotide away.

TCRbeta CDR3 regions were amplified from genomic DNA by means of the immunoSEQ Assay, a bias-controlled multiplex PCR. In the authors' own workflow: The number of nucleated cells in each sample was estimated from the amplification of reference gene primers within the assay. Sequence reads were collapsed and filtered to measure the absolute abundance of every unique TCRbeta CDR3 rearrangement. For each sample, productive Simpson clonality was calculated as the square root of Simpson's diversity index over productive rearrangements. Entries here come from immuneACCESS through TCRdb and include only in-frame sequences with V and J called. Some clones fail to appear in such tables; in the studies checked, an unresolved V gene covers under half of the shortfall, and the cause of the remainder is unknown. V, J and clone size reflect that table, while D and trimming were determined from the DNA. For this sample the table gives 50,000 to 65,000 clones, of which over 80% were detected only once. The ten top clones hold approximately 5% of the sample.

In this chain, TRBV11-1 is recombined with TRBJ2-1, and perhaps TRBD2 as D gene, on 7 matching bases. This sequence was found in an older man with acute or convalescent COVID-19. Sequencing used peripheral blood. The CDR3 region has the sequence CASSPGGPAYNEQFF. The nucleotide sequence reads TGTGCCAGCAGCCCGGGGGGCCCAGCCTACAATGAGCAGTTCTTC.